This T cell receptor (beta chain) was captured in a study of shared clonotypes between healthy human individuals. Points from the study as a whole: Clonotype sharing across donors was expected to vary with sequencing depth.

Several immunoSEQ plates held equal portions of the genomic DNA taken from each subset. Profiling relied on immunoSEQ multiplex PCR, and the TCRdb table lists in-frame clones only, not all of them. Altogether roughly 2.1 million clones are present, about 93% being singletons, with the ten largest covering around 1.7%. V lost 6 bases, J lost 6 bases, and 9 bases stayed unmatched. Germline V CDR1 and CDR2: SGDLS, YYNGEE. The CDR3 totals 13 residues. About this clone itself: Its specificity is not known.

Cells designated naive CD8 were CD45RO-negative and were positively selected for CCR7, with terminally differentiated effector memory CD45RA+ cells excluded. All of the donors resided in Nashville, Tennessee, and each was a Caucasian adult. Sequenced input: naive CD8+ T cells from PBMCs. The chain combines TRBV9 with TRBJ2-7, with 7 bases aligning to TRBD2. The origin of this receptor is a man aged 18-30 years in good health. Some clones in this sample may be carry-over from other donors' samples. CDR3: CASKSPGGREQYF. The CDR3 nucleotides are TGTGCCAGCAAGAGCCCGGGGGGTCGCGAGCAGTACTTC.